The 32 T cell receptor beta chains below were found in one sample sequenced in a study of CD8+ T cells in alopecia areata (dated by TCRdb to the late 2010s). Preparation of the library involved the immunoSEQ multiplex PCR assay. RNA was extracted from all samples and reverse transcribed into cDNA, which served as template for TCR sequencing. Entries here come from immuneACCESS through TCRdb and include only in-frame sequences with V and J called. Some clones fail to appear in such tables; in the studies checked, an unresolved V gene covers under half of the shortfall, and the cause of the remainder is unknown. The sample table contains fewer than 200,000 clones; only one count was recorded for about 60% of them. The ten largest clones represent over 9.5% of the sample. The time point label, read with the paper, signifies: 24 weeks on oral tofacitinib. Read against the paper, the sample's treatment or condition label means: oral pan-JAK inhibitor, 5-10 mg twice daily.

Source: CD8+ T cells sorted from blood, taken at week 24, from a patient treated with tofacitinib. The receptors come from a human donor with alopecia areata.

The chain is built from TRBV2 and TRBJ2-3; D is unclear. The CDR3 has 15 residues. Germline V gives CDR1 SNHLY, CDR2 FYNNEI. The ends were cut back, 9 bases at V and 0 bases at J, with 16 bases in the middle. CDR3 DNA: TGTGCCAGTTGGGTGGTCGTTACTAGCACAGATACGCAGTATTTT. Its translation: CASWVVVTSTDTQYF.

This chain links TRBV29-1 with TRBJ1-1; possible D gene TRBD1, 5 bases. V was trimmed by 7 bases and J by 2 bases, leaving 11 bases between them. This CDR3 contains 12 residues. The germline V gene has CDR1 SQVTM and CDR2 ANQGSEA. The DNA of the CDR3 is TGCAGCGCCCGCGGGGCCAACACTGAAGCTTTCTTT. Its protein is CSARGANTEAFF.

The rearrangement links TRBV9 to TRBJ2-3; no clear D gene. Trimming pared 0 bases from V and 6 bases from J, leaving 8 bases between. Germline values: CDR1 SGDLS, CDR2 YYNGEE. This CDR3 region has 13 residues. In DNA, the CDR3 is TGTGCCAGCAGCGTAGATCTACAGGATACGCAGTATTTT. It yields the protein CASSVDLQDTQYF. Combining the CDR3 with reference TRBV9 and TRBJ2-3 gives the whole variable domain DSGVTQTPKHLITATGQRVTLRCSPRSGDLSVYWYQQSLDQGLQFLIQYYNGEERAKGNILERFSAQQFPDLHSELNLSSLELGDSALYFCASSVDLQDTQYFGPGTRLTVL.

V gene TRBV10-3 combines with J gene TRBJ2-6, with D perhaps matching TRBD1 (5 bases). CDR1 is ENHRY and CDR2 is SYGVKD in the germline V gene. V lost 4 bases, J lost 3 bases, and 16 bases lay in between. The length of the CDR3 is 17 residues. The DNA of the CDR3 is TGTGCCATCAGTGTTAAGGTGCTGACAGATGGGGCCAACGTCCTGACTTTC. Residues: CAISVKVLTDGANVLTF.

This clone was counted only a few times. This chain links TRBV13 with TRBJ2-5; 8 nucleotides match TRBD1. Germline lookup yields CDR1 PRHDT and CDR2 FYEKMQ (reference sequence). With 4 bases clipped from V and 5 bases from J, the junction kept 9 bases outside the gene matches. The CDR3 is 15 residues long. The CDR3 DNA sequence: TGTGCCAGCAGCTCGAGGACAGGGATCAAGGAGACCCAGTACTTC. The encoded protein is CASSSRTGIKETQYF.

V usage is TRBV30 and J usage is TRBJ2-3, with 10 bases identical to TRBD1. The V and J ends lost 0 bases and 1 base, in that order; junction bases with no gene match: 4. Germline lookup yields CDR1 GTSNPN and CDR2 SVGIG (reference sequence). The CDR3 sequence is 16 residues long. CDR3 amino acids: CAWSVIGTGGTDTQYF. In nucleotides, the CDR3 is TGTGCCTGGAGTGTAATCGGGACAGGGGGCACAGATACGCAGTATTTT.

This clone was counted a few times. This chain joins TRBV29-1 and TRBJ2-1, with 7 bases aligning to TRBD2. The CDR3 runs 14 residues. The germline CDR1 and CDR2 sequences are SQVTM and ANQGSEA. V lost 2 bases to trimming and J lost 5 bases; unmatched junction nucleotides: 6. The DNA of the CDR3 is TGCAGCGTTGAACTGCTAGCGGAAGACAATGAGCAGTTCTTC. This translates into CSVELLAEDNEQFF.

The chain has TRBV27 and TRBJ2-7, with 8 bases aligning to TRBD1. The V gene's germline CDR1 is MNHEY and CDR2 SMNVEV (reference sequence). The CDR3 is 15 residues long. The V and J ends lost 5 bases and 7 bases, in that order; junction bases with no gene match: 13. CDR3 amino acids: CASSPRQGSTREQYF. The CDR3 DNA reads TGTGCCAGCAGTCCCCGACAGGGGTCTACCAGAGAGCAGTACTTC.

The chain uses TRBV2 and TRBJ2-2; D remains unclear. There are 13 residues in the CDR3. The V end was cut by 2 bases, the J end by 8 bases, with 9 bases between. CDR1 SNHLY and CDR2 FYNNEI come from the germline V gene. The DNA of the CDR3 is TGTGCCAGCAGTGAATTCAGTCCTGGGGAGCTGTTTTTT. This encodes CASSEFSPGELFF.

The V call is TRBV5-1, the J call TRBJ2-3, with TRBD2 matching 13 bases. Losses at the gene ends were 4 bases for V and 4 bases for J; bases not matched to a gene: 6. Germline CDR1 SGHRS, CDR2 YFSETQ. The CDR3 length is 16 residues. In nucleotides, the CDR3 is TGCGCCAGCAGCCAGGGACTAGCGGGGTCGGCAGATACGCAGTATTTT. It is translated as CASSQGLAGSADTQYF.

V usage is TRBV5-1 and J usage is TRBJ2-5; TRBD1 matches at 8 bases. This CDR3 region has 15 residues. Trimming at V came to 0 bases and at J to 5 bases, leaving 6 bases not matched to a gene. Per germline, CDR1 SGHRS and CDR2 YFSETQ. CDR3 sequence (DNA): TGCGCCAGCAGCTTGGTGGCAGGGGGCGGCGAGACCCAGTACTTC. The encoded protein is CASSLVAGGGETQYF.

The J gene is TRBJ1-2, the V gene TRBV2; 9 bases agree with TRBD1. The length of the CDR3 is 11 residues. The germline gives CDR1 SNHLY, CDR2 FYNNEI. V dropped 10 bases and J dropped 8; count of bases not matched to a gene: 5. The CDR3 bases are TGTGCCACCGGACAGGGGCGGGGCTACACCTTC. This sequence encodes CATGQGRGYTF.

The genes are TRBV4-1 and TRBJ1-5, with D perhaps matching TRBD1 (6 bases). Trimming left V 4 bases short and J 4 bases short, with 11 bases between. CDR3 length: 14 residues. CDR1 and CDR2 from the germline V gene are MGHRA and YSYEKL. CDR3 DNA sequence: TGCGCCAGCAGCCCTGGACAGATAAATCAGCCCCAGCATTTT. Its protein is CASSPGQINQPQHF.

The chain links TRBV27 to TRBJ2-1, with D uncertain. The V end was cut by 6 bases, the J end by 3 bases, with 9 bases between. From germline, CDR1 is MNHEY and CDR2 SMNVEV (reference sequence). The CDR3 loop spans 13 amino acids. The CDR3 loop is CASSMDGYNEQFF. In DNA form, the CDR3 reads TGTGCCAGCAGCATGGACGGCTACAATGAGCAGTTCTTC.

This rearrangement joins TRBV29-1 to TRBJ1-2; the D gene is possibly TRBD1 (6 bases). Germline-derived CDR1 and CDR2 are SQVTM and ANQGSEA. The CDR3 is 11 amino acids. V gave up 7 bases and J gave up 6 bases, with 12 bases separating them. In nucleotides, the CDR3 is TGCAGCGATACAGGGTTCAATGGCTACACCTTC. It yields the protein CSDTGFNGYTF.

The sample holds one count of this clone. The gene calls are TRBV6-5 and TRBJ2-3, with a possible D match to TRBD1 (6 bases). CDR3 length equals 16 residues. CDR1 MNHEY and CDR2 SVGAGI come from the germline V gene. Deletions cut 0 bases from V and 2 bases from J, with 12 bases between. The CDR3: CASSYSGTWSTDTQYF. The CDR3 region has the DNA TGTGCCAGCAGTTACTCGGGGACATGGTCCACAGATACGCAGTATTTT.

There are a few counts of this clone. The chain joins TRBV7-2 to TRBJ1-3, with a tentative D call TRBD1 (6 bases). Germline lookup yields CDR1 SGHTA and CDR2 FQGNSA. V was shortened by 5 bases and J by 2 bases, with 13 bases between the two germline ends. The CDR3 spans 15 residues. The CDR3 DNA reads as TGTGCCAGCAGCGAGGGGGTTGCGGCTGGAAACACCATATATTTT. Encoded protein: CASSEGVAAGNTIYF.

This clone was seen more than once but under ten times. The V call is TRBV9, the J call TRBJ2-1, with 7 bases that match TRBD1. The CDR3 runs to 14 residues. Germline values: CDR1 SGDLS, CDR2 YYNGEE. The V segment lost 6 bases and the J segment 7 bases; nucleotides outside the gene matches: 10. The CDR3 DNA is TGTGCCAGCAAAGGGGGCAATTCGGGGAATGAGCAGTTCTTC. Its translation: CASKGGNSGNEQFF.

V and J are TRBV27 and TRBJ1-1; D unclear. V was pared by 6 bases and J by 4 bases, with 9 bases between. Per the germline V gene, CDR1 is MNHEY and CDR2 is SMNVEV (reference sequence). The CDR3 covers 12 residues. The CDR3 loop is CASSPSGTEAFF. The CDR3 region has the DNA TGTGCCAGCAGCCCCTCGGGCACTGAAGCTTTCTTT.

This chain connects TRBV5-6 to TRBJ2-7, with D unresolved. The germline V and J ends were trimmed by 2 bases and 2 bases, with 11 bases remaining between them. The CDR3 extends over 14 amino acids. Per the germline V gene, CDR1 is SGHDT and CDR2 is YYEEEE. In DNA form, the CDR3 reads TGTGCCAGCAGCTTCGGCGGCGGACCCTACGAGCAGTACTTC. Translating it yields CASSFGGGPYEQYF.

The chain carries TRBV11-2 and TRBJ2-7, with D tentatively TRBD2 (5 bases). V lost 3 bases to trimming and J lost 4 bases, with 13 bases between them. CDR1 SGHAT and CDR2 FQNNGV come from the germline V gene. This CDR3 region has 14 residues. The CDR3 sequence is CASSFRGWPYEQYF. Written as DNA, the CDR3 is TGTGCCAGCAGCTTTCGAGGGTGGCCGTACGAGCAGTACTTC.

This clone was seen only a few times. The chain is built from TRBV6-5 and TRBJ1-3, with TRBD1 as a possible D gene (5 bases). The CDR3 runs to 15 residues. V was clipped by 7 bases and J by 0 bases, with 13 bases between them. CDR1 and CDR2 from the germline V gene are MNHEY and SVGAGI. For the CDR3, the DNA is TGTGCCAGCACCCTGGGACGTTTCTCTGGAAACACCATATATTTT. Translating gives CASTLGRFSGNTIYF.

The rearrangement uses TRBV4-1 and TRBJ2-3; TRBD1 matches at 9 bases. In germline, CDR1 is MGHRA, CDR2 YSYEKL. The CDR3 contains 15 residues. Trimming cost V 4 bases and J 3 bases; bases outside gene matches: 5. This chain's CDR3 is CASSPSTGGTDTQYF. CDR3 nucleotide sequence: TGCGCCAGCAGCCCGTCGACAGGGGGGACAGATACGCAGTATTTT.

V is TRBV19 and J is TRBJ2-1, with a weak D call TRBD1 (5 bases). Trimming removed 2 bases from V and 9 bases from J, with 5 bases in between. Germline assignment: CDR1 LNHDA and CDR2 SQIVND (reference sequence). The CDR3 length is 11 residues. DNA of the CDR3: TGTGCCAGTAGTATACAGGGTGAGCAGTTCTTC. Its protein is CASSIQGEQFF.

This rearrangement joins TRBV5-6 to TRBJ1-1; 9 bases agree with TRBD1. The trim removed 0 bases at V and 6 bases at J, leaving 12 bases unmatched. CDR1 and CDR2 (germline): SGHDT, YYEEEE. This CDR3 contains 17 residues. This chain's CDR3 is CASSLGPVTGGKAEAFF. The CDR3 DNA is TGTGCCAGCAGCTTGGGGCCCGTGACAGGGGGTAAGGCTGAAGCTTTCTTT.

The rearrangement links TRBV27 to TRBJ1-6; D is uncertain. V was pared by 8 bases and J by 5 bases, with 16 bases between. Germline lookup yields CDR1 MNHEY and CDR2 SMNVEV (reference sequence). This CDR3 region has 15 residues. CDR3: CASRDGGWNNSPLHF. CDR3 nucleotide sequence: TGTGCCAGCCGGGATGGTGGATGGAATAATTCACCCCTCCACTTT.

This chain uses TRBV7-6 with TRBJ2-5, with D possibly matching TRBD1 (6 bases). The CDR3 has 13 residues. The V gene's germline CDR1 is SGHVS and CDR2 FNYEAQ. Trimming took off 4 bases at V and 5 bases at J, with 11 bases between the two ends. The CDR3 protein is CASSWTVVETQYF. DNA for the CDR3: TGTGCCAGCAGCTGGACAGTGGTGGAGACCCAGTACTTC.

The chain employs TRBV30 and TRBJ2-1; weak D call: TRBD1 (6 bases). The CDR3 contains 13 residues. Germline V CDR1 and CDR2: GTSNPN, SVGIG (reference sequence). Trimming cost V 0 bases and J 6 bases, with 9 bases left between them. CDR3: CAWSVGGSNEQFF. DNA for the CDR3: TGTGCCTGGAGTGTTGGGGGCTCCAATGAGCAGTTCTTC.

The chain combines TRBV29-1 with TRBJ2-5; 10 positions agree with TRBD2. Trimming took 3 bases from V and 2 from J; bases not matched to a gene: 6. The CDR3 sequence is 15 residues long. Germline assignment: CDR1 SQVTM and CDR2 ANQGSEA. Written as DNA, the CDR3 is TGCAGCGTTGAGTCCAGCGGGGGGGTTCAAGAGACCCAGTACTTC. Protein: CSVESSGGVQETQYF.

This clone is medium-sized within its sample. This chain uses TRBV6-1 with TRBJ2-2; no clear D. V lost 5 bases and J 5 bases, leaving 12 bases between the germline ends. In germline, CDR1 is MNHNS, CDR2 SASEGT. The CDR3 consists of 14 residues. The CDR3 nucleotides are TGTGCCAGCAGTATGCAACAGCTTACCGGGGAGCTGTTTTTT. As protein: CASSMQQLTGELFF.

There are a few counts of this clone. The chain carries TRBV13 and TRBJ2-3; D possibly corresponds to TRBD2 (6 bases). CDR1 and CDR2 from the germline V gene are PRHDT and FYEKMQ (reference sequence). The germline V and J ends were trimmed by 5 bases and 2 bases, with 11 bases remaining between them. The CDR3 spans 14 residues. CDR3 in amino acids: CASSDGTATDTQYF. In DNA, the CDR3 is TGTGCCAGCAGCGACGGGACTGCCACAGATACGCAGTATTTT.

This sequence joins TRBV6-6 and TRBJ1-4; 8 nucleotides line up with TRBD1. This CDR3 contains 15 residues. From germline, CDR1 is MNHNY and CDR2 SVGAGI (reference sequence). The J segment lost 5 bases and the V segment lost 0 bases, leaving 2 bases of the junction unmatched. The CDR3 DNA is TGTGCCAGCAGTTACTCCCGGGACAGGAATGAAAAACTGTTTTTT. Amino acids: CASSYSRDRNEKLFF.